This is a list of T cell receptor beta chains from one sample in a study of blood T cell repertoires in COVID-19. Produced via immunoSEQ multiplex PCR; TCRdb's table is partial and in-frame only. The table includes around 450,000 clones, about 90% detected once. Specimen: PBMCs or T cells enriched from blood (not recorded which). These receptors originate from a man between 18 and 29 years old who had recovered from COVID-19. CDR3s include the opening cysteine and the closing phenylalanine or tryptophan. A D gene is named only where the DNA matches it firmly. Clone size is shown for a subset of rows, as once, few, many or a class of expanded clone.

V gene,clone size,D gene,J gene,CDR3 protein,CDR3 DNA
TRBV10-3,-,TRBD2,TRBJ2-7,CATAETSGDEQYF,TGTGCCACGGCTGAGACTAGCGGTGACGAGCAGTACTTC
TRBV3-1/TRBV3-2,-,TRBD1,TRBJ2-7,CASSEGTGADKGRGYEQYF,TGTGCCAGCAGCGAAGGGACAGGGGCCGATAAGGGGCGTGGGTACGAGCAGTACTTC
TRBV5-4,-,TRBD1,TRBJ2-1,CASSLGTGAFDEQFF,TGTGCCAGCAGCTTGGGGACAGGGGCCTTCGATGAGCAGTTCTTC
TRBV18,-,TRBD2,TRBJ2-5,CASSPPSGEETQYF,TGTGCCAGCTCACCACCTAGCGGGGAAGAGACCCAGTACTTC
TRBV7-9,-,-,TRBJ1-1,CASSPLQGKNTEAFF,TGTGCCAGCAGCCCTTTACAGGGAAAGAACACTGAAGCTTTCTTT
TRBV7-9,-,-,TRBJ1-4,CASSSRGIEKLFF,TGTGCCAGCAGCTCCCGAGGTATTGAAAAACTGTTTTTT
TRBV30,-,-,TRBJ1-3,CAWRVASGNTIYF,TGTGCCTGGCGGGTAGCCTCTGGAAACACCATATATTTT
TRBV3-1/TRBV3-2,once,TRBD1,TRBJ2-7,CASSQEDRAYEQYF,TGTGCCAGCAGCCAAGAAGACAGGGCCTACGAGCAGTACTTC
TRBV7-9,-,-,TRBJ1-2,CASTRFDLNYGYTF,TGTGCCAGCACTCGGTTCGATCTTAACTATGGCTACACCTTC
TRBV3-1/TRBV3-2,-,TRBD1,TRBJ1-2,CASSQGKGARGYTF,TGTGCCAGCAGCCAAGGAAAGGGGGCTCGGGGCTACACCTTC
TRBV5-1,-,-,TRBJ1-3,CASSLTTGNTIYF,TGCGCCAGCAGCTTGACAACTGGAAACACCATATATTTT
TRBV29-1,-,-,TRBJ2-2,CSVTGTPNTGELFF,TGCAGCGTGACCGGGACACCGAACACCGGGGAGCTGTTTTTT
TRBV24-1,-,-,TRBJ1-1,CATRTAGVENTEAFF,TGTGCCACCAGGACGGCCGGGGTTGAGAACACTGAAGCTTTCTTT
TRBV15,-,-,TRBJ1-2,CATSRGTDYGYTF,TGTGCCACCAGCAGAGGAACAGACTATGGCTACACCTTC
TRBV7-3,-,-,TRBJ2-1,CASSLSLPPYNEQFF,TGTGCCAGCAGCTTAAGTCTCCCTCCCTACAATGAGCAGTTCTTC
TRBV28,-,TRBD1,TRBJ2-2,CASSPGTGNTGELFF,TGTGCCAGCAGTCCCGGGACAGGGAACACCGGGGAGCTGTTTTTT
TRBV7-8,-,TRBD1,TRBJ1-3,CASSLAEGSSGQGAYGNTIYF,TGTGCCAGCAGCTTAGCAGAAGGCTCCTCGGGACAGGGGGCATATGGAAACACCATATATTTT
TRBV15,once,-,TRBJ2-6,CATSARIGLDSGANVLTF,TGTGCCACCAGCGCCCGAATCGGACTGGACTCTGGGGCCAACGTCCTGACTTTC
TRBV9,-,TRBD1,TRBJ1-4,CASSAGQGVSEKLFF,TGTGCCAGCAGCGCGGGACAGGGGGTTAGTGAAAAACTGTTTTTT
TRBV18,-,-,TRBJ1-5,CASSPTAGGNQPQHF,TGTGCCAGCTCACCTACAGCCGGCGGCAATCAGCCCCAGCATTTT
TRBV9,-,-,TRBJ2-1,CASSAGTPPYNEQFF,TGTGCCAGCAGCGCCGGGACTCCGCCCTACAATGAGCAGTTCTTC
TRBV6-4,once,TRBD2,TRBJ2-5,CASSALAGGWETQYF,TGTGCCAGCAGTGCCTTAGCGGGAGGCTGGGAGACCCAGTACTTC
TRBV6-1,-,TRBD1,TRBJ1-2,CASSEWDSPQRNYGYTF,TGTGCCAGCAGTGAATGGGACAGCCCACAACGGAACTATGGCTACACCTTC
TRBV19,-,TRBD1,TRBJ1-2,CASSEDTGTGGSGYTF,TGTGCCAGTAGTGAAGATACCGGGACAGGGGGCTCCGGCTACACCTTC
TRBV11-3,-,-,TRBJ2-1,CASSLTPRYNEQFF,TGTGCCAGCAGCTTAACACCCAGGTATAATGAGCAGTTCTTC
TRBV18,-,TRBD1,TRBJ2-2,CASSPLGQEDTGELFF,TGTGCCAGCTCACCCCTCGGACAGGAGGACACCGGGGAGCTGTTTTTT
TRBV6-2/TRBV6-3,-,TRBD2,TRBJ2-3,CASSRTGTRSTDTQYF,TGTGCCAGCAGTCGGACCGGGACTAGGAGCACAGATACGCAGTATTTT
TRBV3-1/TRBV3-2,once,-,TRBJ1-2,CASRTQGSPYGYTF,TGTGCCAGCAGAACACAGGGTTCCCCTTATGGCTACACCTTC
TRBV5-6,-,TRBD1,TRBJ2-2,CASSIRGPSTGELFF,TGTGCCAGCAGTATCAGGGGGCCCAGCACCGGGGAGCTGTTTTTT
TRBV5-4,-,TRBD2,TRBJ2-3,CASSLGLAGGLSTDTQYF,TGTGCCAGCAGCTTGGGTCTAGCGGGGGGACTTAGCACAGATACGCAGTATTTT
TRBV2,few,TRBD1,TRBJ1-3,CAGDRAGNTIYF,TGTGCCGGAGACAGGGCCGGAAACACCATATATTTT
TRBV28,-,TRBD2,TRBJ2-1,CASRLTGRENPQFF,TGTGCCAGCAGGCTGACGGGGCGGGAGAATCCCCAGTTCTTC
TRBV28,-,TRBD2,TRBJ2-7,CASSLGGGAYEQYF,TGTGCCAGCAGTCTGGGCGGGGGGGCCTACGAGCAGTACTTC
TRBV5-6,-,TRBD2,TRBJ2-1,CASSFSGRGNEQFF,TGTGCCAGCAGTTTTAGCGGGAGAGGTAATGAGCAGTTCTTC
TRBV19,-,-,TRBJ1-4,CASSPPYTGGKLFF,TGTGCCAGTAGTCCTCCATACACCGGAGGAAAACTGTTTTTT
TRBV19,-,TRBD1,TRBJ2-2,CAFRDRNTGELFF,TGTGCCTTTAGGGACAGGAACACCGGGGAGCTGTTTTTT
TRBV2,-,-,TRBJ1-4,CASKSGTTNEKLFF,TGTGCCAGCAAGTCAGGGACAACTAATGAAAAACTGTTTTTT
TRBV12-5,-,-,TRBJ1-4,CASGLVRQGTNEKLFF,TGTGCTAGTGGTTTGGTACGGCAGGGAACTAATGAAAAACTGTTTTTT
TRBV19,-,-,TRBJ1-1,CASTPLDRNTEAFF,TGTGCCAGTACCCCCCTCGACAGGAACACTGAAGCTTTCTTT
TRBV27,-,-,TRBJ2-7,CASSLGTSYEQYF,TGTGCCAGCAGTCTTGGGACATCCTACGAGCAGTACTTC
TRBV10-3,-,-,TRBJ1-3,CAIQPAENTMYF,TGTGCCATCCAGCCTGCGGAGAACACCATGTATTTT
TRBV13,-,TRBD2,TRBJ2-1,CASSLGRTSGRGYNEQFF,TGTGCCAGCAGCTTAGGCCGGACTAGCGGGAGAGGTTACAATGAGCAGTTCTTC
TRBV28,-,-,TRBJ2-7,CASSLLESYEQYF,TGTGCCAGCAGTTTATTGGAGAGCTACGAGCAGTACTTC
TRBV7-8,-,TRBD1,TRBJ1-2,CASAERGRGYGYTF,TGTGCCAGTGCCGAAAGGGGGCGCGGCTATGGCTACACCTTC
TRBV10-3,-,-,TRBJ1-6,CAIRSGNSPLHF,TGTGCCATCAGGTCGGGGAATTCACCCCTCCACTTT